This record concerns one T cell receptor (beta chain) sequence. The target antigen is unknown. At the DNA level, this CDR3 is encoded by other sequences in the same sample as well. The sample is drawn from a study of shared clonotypes between healthy human individuals. On the study more broadly: Donors consisted of two women and a few men between 18 and 49. Broader study findings: Naive subsets generally had larger estimated richness than memory subsets. Inspection by rarefaction showed sorted-subset sequencing to be incomplete despite large depth.

Each subset's genomic DNA was shared equally among a number of immunoSEQ plates. Using immunoSEQ multiplex PCR, the repertoire was profiled, and TCRdb retains in-frame clones only, with some absent. The sample has approximately 1.1 million clones, about four fifths seen once. Trimming stripped 6 bases from V and 5 bases from J, with 5 bases between. The CDR3 loop spans 11 amino acids. Germline CDR1 reads MDHEN; CDR2 reads SYDVKM. The sequenced sample consisted of memory CD4+ T cells from PBMCs. Subset denoted: CD45RA-negative fraction. This TCR derives from a man in his late teens or twenties in good health. Some clones in this sample may be carry-over from other donors' samples. The V and J genes are TRBV28 and TRBJ1-5; D remains ambiguous. The CDR3 spells CASSNHQPQHF. CDR3 DNA: TGTGCCAGCAGCAACCATCAGCCCCAGCATTTT.